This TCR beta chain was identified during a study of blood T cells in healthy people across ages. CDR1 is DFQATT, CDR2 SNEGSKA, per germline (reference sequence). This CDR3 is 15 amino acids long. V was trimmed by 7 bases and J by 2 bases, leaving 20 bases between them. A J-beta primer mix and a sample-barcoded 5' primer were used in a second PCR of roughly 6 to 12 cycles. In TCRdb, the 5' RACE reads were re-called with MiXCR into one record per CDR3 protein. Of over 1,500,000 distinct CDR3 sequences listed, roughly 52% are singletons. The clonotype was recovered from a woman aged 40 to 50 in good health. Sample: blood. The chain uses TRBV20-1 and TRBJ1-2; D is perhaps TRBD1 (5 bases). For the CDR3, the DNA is TGCAGTGTGGAACGGACAAGCAAAGAAAACTATGGCTACACCTTC. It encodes CSVERTSKENYGYTF.